One TCR beta chain is described in this entry. This entry comes from a study of radiation and T cells in renal cell carcinoma. Generated by immunoSEQ multiplex PCR, the TCRdb table keeps only in-frame clones and is missing some. The sample has around 100,000 clones; around 84% are singletons. Indicated time point: blood 4 weeks post-SBRT, at nephrectomy. Indicated treatment: 15 Gy SBRT to primary tumor, nephrectomy 4 weeks later. Nephrectomy followed 15 Gy stereotactic body radiation by 4 weeks. The length of the CDR3 is 17 residues. V is TRBV21-1 and J is TRBJ2-5; TRBD2 is taken as the D call from the table, unchecked against the DNA. TRBV21-1 is a documented pseudogene. This clonotype originated in a man aged 55 to 70 with renal cell carcinoma. The starting material was blood, obtained from a patient whose treatment included radiotherapy and nephrectomy. CDR3 region: CASSKCVEGPYVETQYF. CDR3 bases: TGTGCCAGCAGCAAATGTGTGGAGGGGCCCTACGTCGAGACCCAGTACTTC.